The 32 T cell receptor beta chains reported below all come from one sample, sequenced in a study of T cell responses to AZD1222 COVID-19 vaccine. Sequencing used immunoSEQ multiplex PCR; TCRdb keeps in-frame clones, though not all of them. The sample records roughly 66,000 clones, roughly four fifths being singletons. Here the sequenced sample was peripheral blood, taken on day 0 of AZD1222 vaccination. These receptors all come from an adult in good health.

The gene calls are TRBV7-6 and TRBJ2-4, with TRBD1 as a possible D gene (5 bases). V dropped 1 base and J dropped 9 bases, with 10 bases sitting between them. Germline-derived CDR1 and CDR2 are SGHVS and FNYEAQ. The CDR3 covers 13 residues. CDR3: CASSLGQGSIQYF. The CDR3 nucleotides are TGTGCCAGCAGCTTAGGGCAGGGAAGCATTCAGTACTTC.

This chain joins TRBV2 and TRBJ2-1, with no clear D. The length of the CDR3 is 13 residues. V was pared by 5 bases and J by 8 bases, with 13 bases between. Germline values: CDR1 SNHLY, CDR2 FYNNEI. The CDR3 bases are TGTGCCAGCAGTTTGTGGTCGGGCGATGAGCAGTTCTTC. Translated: CASSLWSGDEQFF.

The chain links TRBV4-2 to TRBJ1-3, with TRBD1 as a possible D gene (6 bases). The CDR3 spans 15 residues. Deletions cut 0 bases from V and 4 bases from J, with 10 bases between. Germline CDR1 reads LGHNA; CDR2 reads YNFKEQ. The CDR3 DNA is TGTGCCAGCAGCCAAGATCCAGGGGCGGGAAACACCATATATTTT. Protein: CASSQDPGAGNTIYF.

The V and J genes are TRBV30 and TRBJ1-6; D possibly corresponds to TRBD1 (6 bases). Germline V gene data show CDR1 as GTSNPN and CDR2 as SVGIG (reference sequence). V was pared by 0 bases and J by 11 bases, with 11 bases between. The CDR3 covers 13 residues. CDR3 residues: CAWSVGGGPPLHF. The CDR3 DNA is TGTGCCTGGAGTGTAGGGGGGGGTCCACCCCTCCACTTT.

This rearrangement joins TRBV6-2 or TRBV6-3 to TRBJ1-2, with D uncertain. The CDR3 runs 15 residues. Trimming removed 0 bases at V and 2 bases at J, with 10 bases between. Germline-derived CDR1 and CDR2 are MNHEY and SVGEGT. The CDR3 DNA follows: TGTGCCAGCAGTTACTCGTCGGGTCCGAACTATGGCTACACCTTC. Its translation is CASSYSSGPNYGYTF.

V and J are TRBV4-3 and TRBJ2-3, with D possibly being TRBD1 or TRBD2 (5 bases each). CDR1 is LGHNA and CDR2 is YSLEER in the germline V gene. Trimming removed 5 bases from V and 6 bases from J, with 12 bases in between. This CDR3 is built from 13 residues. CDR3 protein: CASSIRWGDTQYF. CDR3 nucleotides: TGCGCCAGCAGCATACGTTGGGGGGATACGCAGTATTTT.

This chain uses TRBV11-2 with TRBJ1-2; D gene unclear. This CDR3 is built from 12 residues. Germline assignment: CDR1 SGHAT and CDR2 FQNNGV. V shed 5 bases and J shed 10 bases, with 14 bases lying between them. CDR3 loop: CASSPWGRIYTF. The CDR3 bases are TGTGCCAGCAGCCCATGGGGTCGCATCTACACCTTC.

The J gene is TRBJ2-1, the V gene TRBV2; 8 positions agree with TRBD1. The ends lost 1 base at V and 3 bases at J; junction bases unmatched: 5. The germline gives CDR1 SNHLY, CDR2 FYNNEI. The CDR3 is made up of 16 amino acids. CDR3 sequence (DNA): TGTGCCAGCAGTGAAGGGAGACAGGGGTACTACAATGAGCAGTTCTTC. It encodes CASSEGRQGYYNEQFF.

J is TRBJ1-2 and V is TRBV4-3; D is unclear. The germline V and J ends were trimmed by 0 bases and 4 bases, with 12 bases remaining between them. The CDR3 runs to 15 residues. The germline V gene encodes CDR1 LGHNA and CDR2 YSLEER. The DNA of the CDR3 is TGCGCCAGCAGCCAAGATATGGGTTGGGCCTATGGCTACACCTTC. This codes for CASSQDMGWAYGYTF.

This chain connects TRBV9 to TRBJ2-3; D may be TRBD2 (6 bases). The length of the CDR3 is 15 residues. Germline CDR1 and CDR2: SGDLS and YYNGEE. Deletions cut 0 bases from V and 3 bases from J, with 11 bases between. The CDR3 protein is CASSVGGGRTDTQYF. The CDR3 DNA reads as TGTGCCAGCAGCGTAGGTGGGGGGAGGACAGATACGCAGTATTTT.

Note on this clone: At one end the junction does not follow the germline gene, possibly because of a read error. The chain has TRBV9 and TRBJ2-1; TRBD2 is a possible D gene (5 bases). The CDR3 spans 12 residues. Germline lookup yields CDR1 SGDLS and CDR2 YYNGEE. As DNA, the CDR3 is TGTGCCAGCAGCTTGAATGAGGGTCAGCTCCTCTTC. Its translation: CASSLNEGQLLF.

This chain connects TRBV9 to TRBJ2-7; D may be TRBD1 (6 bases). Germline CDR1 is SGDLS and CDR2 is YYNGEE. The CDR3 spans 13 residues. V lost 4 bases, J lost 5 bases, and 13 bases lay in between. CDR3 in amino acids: CASSYRVSDEQYF. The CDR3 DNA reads TGTGCCAGCAGCTACAGGGTTTCCGACGAGCAGTACTTC.

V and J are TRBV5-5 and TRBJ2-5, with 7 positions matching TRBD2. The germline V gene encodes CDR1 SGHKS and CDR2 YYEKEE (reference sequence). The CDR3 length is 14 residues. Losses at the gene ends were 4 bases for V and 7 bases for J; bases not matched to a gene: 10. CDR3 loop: CASSPTGGSVTQYF. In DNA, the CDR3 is TGTGCCAGCAGCCCCACGGGGGGTTCAGTGACCCAGTACTTC.

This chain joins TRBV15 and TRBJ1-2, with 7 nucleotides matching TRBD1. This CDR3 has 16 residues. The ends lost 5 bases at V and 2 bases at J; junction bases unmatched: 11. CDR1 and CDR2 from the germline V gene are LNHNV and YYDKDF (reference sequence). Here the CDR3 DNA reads TGTGCCACCAGCCGGAACTCCGGGACAGCGAACTATGGCTACACCTTC. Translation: CATSRNSGTANYGYTF.

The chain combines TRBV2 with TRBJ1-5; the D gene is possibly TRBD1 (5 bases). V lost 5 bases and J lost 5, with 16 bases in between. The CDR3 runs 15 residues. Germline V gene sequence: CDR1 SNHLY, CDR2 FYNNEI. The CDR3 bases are TGTGCCAGCAGTCGTAGACTGGGGGTCGATCAGCCCCAGCATTTT. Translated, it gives CASSRRLGVDQPQHF. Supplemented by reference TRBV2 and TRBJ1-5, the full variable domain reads EPEVTQTPSHQVTQMGQEVILRCVPISNHLYFYWYRQILGQKVEFLVSFYNNEISEKSEIFDDQFSVERPDGSNFTLKIRSTKLEDSAMYFCASSRRLGVDQPQHFGDGTRLSIL.

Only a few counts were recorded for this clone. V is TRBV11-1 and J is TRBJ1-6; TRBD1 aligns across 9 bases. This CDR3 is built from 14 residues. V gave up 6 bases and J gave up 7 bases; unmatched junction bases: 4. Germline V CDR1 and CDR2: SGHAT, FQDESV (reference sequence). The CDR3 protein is CASSRQGVNSPLHF. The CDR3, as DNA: TGTGCCAGCAGTCGACAGGGGGTAAATTCACCCCTCCACTTT.

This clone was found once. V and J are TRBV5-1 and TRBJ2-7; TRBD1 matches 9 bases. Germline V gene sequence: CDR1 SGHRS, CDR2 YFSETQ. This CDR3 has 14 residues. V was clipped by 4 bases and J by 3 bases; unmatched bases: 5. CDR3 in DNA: TGCGCCAGCAGCCAACAGGGGGCGAACTACGAGCAGTACTTC. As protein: CASSQQGANYEQYF.

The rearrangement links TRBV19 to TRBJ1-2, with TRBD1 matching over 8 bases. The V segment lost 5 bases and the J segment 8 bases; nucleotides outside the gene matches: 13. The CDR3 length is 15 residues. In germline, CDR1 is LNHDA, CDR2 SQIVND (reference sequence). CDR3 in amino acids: CASSPHHGQGGGYTF. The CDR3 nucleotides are TGTGCCAGTAGTCCTCACCATGGACAGGGCGGAGGCTACACCTTC.

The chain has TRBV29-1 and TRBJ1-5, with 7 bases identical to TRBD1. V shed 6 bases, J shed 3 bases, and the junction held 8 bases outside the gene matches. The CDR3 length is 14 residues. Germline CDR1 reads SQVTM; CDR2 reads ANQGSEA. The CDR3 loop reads CSVLTGTLNQPQHF. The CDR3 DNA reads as TGCAGCGTGCTGACAGGGACCCTCAATCAGCCCCAGCATTTT.

The CDR3 reads CASSYGGQGPYEQYF. The CDR3, as DNA: TGTGCCAGCAGCTATGGAGGACAGGGACCCTACGAGCAGTACTTC. The chain carries TRBV9 and TRBJ2-7, with TRBD1 identical over 8 bases. Germline trimming cut 4 bases from V and 2 bases from J; bases unmatched to any gene: 8. The CDR3 totals 15 residues. Germline V CDR1 and CDR2: SGDLS, YYNGEE.

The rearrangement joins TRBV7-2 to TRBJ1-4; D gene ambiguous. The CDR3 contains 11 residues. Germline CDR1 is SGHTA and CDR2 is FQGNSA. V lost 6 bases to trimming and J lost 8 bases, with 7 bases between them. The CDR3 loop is CASREVEKLFF. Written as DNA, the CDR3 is TGTGCCAGCAGGGAAGTCGAAAAACTGTTTTTT. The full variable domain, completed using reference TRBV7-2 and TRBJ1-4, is GAGVSQSPSNKVTEKGKDVELRCDPISGHTALYWYRQSLGQGLEFLIYFQGNSAPDKSGLPSDRFSAERTGGSVSTLTIQRTQQEDSAVYLCASREVEKLFFGSGTQLSVL.

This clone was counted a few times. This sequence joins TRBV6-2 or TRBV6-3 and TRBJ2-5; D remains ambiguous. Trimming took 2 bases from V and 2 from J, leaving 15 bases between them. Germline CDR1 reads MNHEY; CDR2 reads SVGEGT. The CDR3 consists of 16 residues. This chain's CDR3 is CASSYPRTAVQETQYF. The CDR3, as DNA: TGTGCCAGCAGTTACCCCCGGACGGCGGTTCAAGAGACCCAGTACTTC.

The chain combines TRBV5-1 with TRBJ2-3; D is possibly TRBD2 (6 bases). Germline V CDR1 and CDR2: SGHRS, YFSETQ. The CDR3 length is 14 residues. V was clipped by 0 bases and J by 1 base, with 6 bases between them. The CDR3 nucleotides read TGCGCCAGCAGCTTGGCTAGCGGCACAGATACGCAGTATTTT. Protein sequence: CASSLASGTDTQYF.

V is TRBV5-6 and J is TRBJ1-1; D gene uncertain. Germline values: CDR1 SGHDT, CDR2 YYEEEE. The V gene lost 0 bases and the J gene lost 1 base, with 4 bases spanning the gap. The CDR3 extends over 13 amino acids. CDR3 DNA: TGTGCCAGCAGCTTGGCAGGGAACACTGAAGCTTTCTTT. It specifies CASSLAGNTEAFF.

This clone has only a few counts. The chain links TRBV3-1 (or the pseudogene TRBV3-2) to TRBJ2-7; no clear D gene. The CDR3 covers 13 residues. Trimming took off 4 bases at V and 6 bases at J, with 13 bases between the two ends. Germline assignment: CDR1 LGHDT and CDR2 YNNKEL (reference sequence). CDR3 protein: CASSPNVIAEQYF. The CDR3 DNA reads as TGTGCCAGCAGCCCCAATGTCATCGCCGAGCAGTACTTC.

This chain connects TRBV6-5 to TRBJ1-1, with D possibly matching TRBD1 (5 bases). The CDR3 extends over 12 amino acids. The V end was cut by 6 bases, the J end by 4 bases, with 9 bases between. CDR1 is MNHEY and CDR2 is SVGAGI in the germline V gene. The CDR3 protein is CASSAGRTEAFF. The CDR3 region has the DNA TGTGCCAGCAGCGCGGGGCGCACTGAAGCTTTCTTT.

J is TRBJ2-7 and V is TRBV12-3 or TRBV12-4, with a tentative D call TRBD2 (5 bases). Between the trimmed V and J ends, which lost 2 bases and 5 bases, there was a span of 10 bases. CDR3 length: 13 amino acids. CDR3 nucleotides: TGTGCCAGCAGTTTACGGGGAATCCACGAGCAGTACTTC. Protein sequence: CASSLRGIHEQYF.

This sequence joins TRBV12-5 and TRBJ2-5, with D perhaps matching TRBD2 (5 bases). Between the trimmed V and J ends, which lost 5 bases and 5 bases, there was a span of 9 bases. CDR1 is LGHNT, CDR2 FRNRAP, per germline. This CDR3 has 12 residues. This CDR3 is CASGRTLETQYF. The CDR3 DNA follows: TGTGCTAGTGGTCGGACTTTGGAGACCCAGTACTTC.

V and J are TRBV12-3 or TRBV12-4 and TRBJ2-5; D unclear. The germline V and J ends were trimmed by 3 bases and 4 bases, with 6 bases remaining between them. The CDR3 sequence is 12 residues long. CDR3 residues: CASSFRVETQYF. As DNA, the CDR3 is TGTGCCAGCAGTTTTCGAGTAGAGACCCAGTACTTC.

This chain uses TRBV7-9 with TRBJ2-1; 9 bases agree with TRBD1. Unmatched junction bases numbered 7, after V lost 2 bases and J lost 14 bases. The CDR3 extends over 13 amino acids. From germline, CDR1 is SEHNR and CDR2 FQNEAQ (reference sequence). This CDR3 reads CASSLRERDREFF. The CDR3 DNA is TGTGCCAGCAGCTTAAGGGAGAGGGACAGGGAGTTCTTC.

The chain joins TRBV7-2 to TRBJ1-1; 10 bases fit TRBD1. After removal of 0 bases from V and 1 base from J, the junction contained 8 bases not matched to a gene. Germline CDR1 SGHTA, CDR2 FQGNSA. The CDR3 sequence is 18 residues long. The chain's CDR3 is CASSLALPGQGWNTEAFF. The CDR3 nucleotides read TGTGCCAGCAGCTTAGCTTTACCGGGACAGGGGTGGAACACTGAAGCTTTCTTT.

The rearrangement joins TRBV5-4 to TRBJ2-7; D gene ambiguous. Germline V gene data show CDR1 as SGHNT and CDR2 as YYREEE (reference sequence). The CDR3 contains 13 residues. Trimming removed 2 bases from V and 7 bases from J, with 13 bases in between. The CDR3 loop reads CASSLAPTEEQYF. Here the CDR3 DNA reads TGTGCCAGCAGCTTAGCCCCGACGGAAGAGCAGTACTTC.